The source of this T cell receptor beta chain is a study of T cells in Graves' hyperthyroidism and ophthalmopathy. Study findings and constraints: Expanded thyroid clonotypes (above 0.001) were mostly also found in blood. Model predictions of ophthalmopathy came a median approximately 6.2 months before onset.

The CDR3 has 17 amino acids. CDR1 is SGHDT, CDR2 YYEEEE, per germline. Trimming cost V 4 bases and J 5 bases; bases outside gene matches: 14. Researchers took RNA transcripts and amplified the TCR beta CDR3 regions from them. HTBI primers were the set used in a first-round RT-PCR of the TCR CDR3. One entry per CDR3 protein, called by TCRdb with MiXCR from the multiplex PCR reads. This table has around 690,000 distinct CDR3 sequences, around a sixth appearing once. The sample holds a few counts of this clonotype. Its antigen is unknown. The hyperthyroidism patients had all been newly diagnosed, and their disease duration was under 2 months. Their ages ranged from 18 to 65 years. Fresh peripheral blood, around 9.2 ml of it, supplied the PBMCs.

The chain links TRBV5-6 to TRBJ1-2; 10 nucleotides match TRBD1. The clonotype comes from a man between 50 and 59 years old with Graves' hyperthyroidism. Specimen: blood. Written as DNA, the CDR3 is TGTGCCAGCAGCGTCGGGACAGGGGAACCCAATCTATATGGCTACACCTTC. Translation: CASSVGTGEPNLYGYTF.